What follows are 22 T cell receptor beta chains derived from one specimen sequenced in a study of shared clonotypes between healthy human individuals. Sequencing was performed with immunoSEQ multiplex PCR; in TCRdb, only in-frame clones are kept and a portion is missing. The table records about 2 million clones, 95% of them present only once. The sample comprised naive CD4+ T cells sorted from blood. Subset: CD45RA+ positively selected. These receptors were obtained from a young man in good health.

This clone was found once. J is TRBJ2-7 and V is TRBV5-4, with unresolved D. Between the trimmed V and J ends, which lost 1 base and 7 bases, there was a span of 12 bases. The CDR3 has 13 residues. Germline CDR1 is SGHNT and CDR2 is YYREEE (reference sequence). The CDR3 loop is CASSLRAEKEQYF. CDR3 nucleotide sequence: TGTGCCAGCAGCTTGAGGGCAGAGAAGGAGCAGTACTTC. Filled out from reference TRBV5-4 and TRBJ2-7, the complete variable domain reads ETGVTQSPTHLIKTRGQQVTLRCSSQSGHNTVSWYQQALGQGPQFIFQYYREEENGRGNFPPRFSGLQFPNYSSELNVNALELDDSALYLCASSLRAEKEQYFGPGTRLTVT.

A remark on this clone: Other nucleotide sequences in the sample specify the same CDR3. This chain connects TRBV7-2 to TRBJ1-4, with unresolved D. Trimming shortened V by 1 base and J by 0 bases, and 6 bases separated the two germline ends. This CDR3 has 15 residues. CDR1 and CDR2 (germline): SGHTA, FQGNSA. The CDR3 reads CASSLDRATNEKLFF. CDR3 DNA sequence: TGTGCCAGCAGCTTAGACCGAGCAACTAATGAAAAACTGTTTTTT.

Regarding this clone: Different DNA sequences within this sample yield the same CDR3. The chain combines TRBV5-1 with TRBJ1-3; D is ambiguous. The germline gives CDR1 SGHRS, CDR2 YFSETQ. The CDR3 extends over 15 amino acids. Trimming left V 0 bases short and J 0 bases short, with 7 bases between. The CDR3 coding sequence is TGCGCCAGCAGCTTGGAGGATAGCTCTGGAAACACCATATATTTT. This codes for CASSLEDSSGNTIYF. Variable domain in full (rest from reference TRBV5-1 and TRBJ1-3): KAGVTQTPRYLIKTRGQQVTLSCSPISGHRSVSWYQQTPGQGLQFLFEYFSETQRNKGNFPGRFSGRQFSNSRSEMNVSTLELGDSALYLCASSLEDSSGNTIYFGEGSWLTVV.

The chain has TRBV2 and TRBJ2-7, with 7 bases that match TRBD1. Germline V CDR1 and CDR2: SNHLY, FYNNEI. Trimming removed 7 bases from V and 5 bases from J; junction bases left unmatched: 14. CDR3 length: 15 residues. In DNA form, the CDR3 reads TGTGCCAGCAATTTCGAGACAGGGCTTAGGGACGAGCAGTACTTC. Translating it yields CASNFETGLRDEQYF.

CDR3: CASSQGTSGFYNEQFF. CDR3 DNA sequence: TGTGCCAGCAGCCAAGGGACTAGCGGCTTTTACAATGAGCAGTTCTTC. The J gene is TRBJ2-1, the V gene TRBV4-2, with 10 bases matching TRBD2. Per the germline V gene, CDR1 is LGHNA and CDR2 is YNFKEQ. With 1 base clipped from V and 4 bases from J, the junction kept 4 bases outside the gene matches. The CDR3 spans 16 residues.

Concerning this clone itself: At the DNA level, this CDR3 is encoded by other sequences in the same sample as well. The chain couples TRBV6-6 to TRBJ1-1; D gene unclear. Germline CDR1 reads MNHNY; CDR2 reads SVGAGI (reference sequence). V shed 2 bases and J shed 1 base, with 8 bases lying between them. This CDR3 contains 14 residues. The CDR3 sequence is CASSYSAGNTEAFF. The CDR3 nucleotides read TGTGCCAGCAGTTACAGCGCGGGGAACACTGAAGCTTTCTTT.

The rearrangement joins TRBV28 to TRBJ1-1; D is unresolved. Germline assignment: CDR1 MDHEN and CDR2 SYDVKM. The V and J ends lost 2 bases and 0 bases respectively, with 10 bases between them. The CDR3 covers 15 residues. CDR3 bases: TGTGCCAGCAGTTTAGATCCACCTATGAACACTGAAGCTTTCTTT. Protein sequence: CASSLDPPMNTEAFF.

V usage is TRBV30 and J usage is TRBJ2-7, with TRBD1 as a possible D gene (6 bases). V dropped 3 bases and J dropped 2 bases, with 11 bases sitting between them. The CDR3 sequence is 13 residues long. Germline V gives CDR1 GTSNPN, CDR2 SVGIG (reference sequence). CDR3 in DNA: TGTGCCTGGAGCGAGGGGGTTCCCTACGAGCAGTACTTC. Its translation is CAWSEGVPYEQYF.

The V and J genes are TRBV9 and TRBJ2-3; no reliable D call. CDR1 SGDLS and CDR2 YYNGEE come from the germline V gene. The germline V and J ends were trimmed by 4 bases and 1 base, with 7 bases remaining between them. The CDR3 runs to 13 residues. CDR3: CASSWSRTDTQYF. In nucleotides, the CDR3 is TGTGCCAGCAGCTGGAGCCGCACAGATACGCAGTATTTT.

The chain combines TRBV19 with TRBJ1-5; D is unresolved. CDR3 length: 15 residues. Between the trimmed V and J ends, which lost 3 bases and 0 bases, there was a span of 9 bases. In germline, CDR1 is LNHDA, CDR2 SQIVND (reference sequence). The CDR3 here is CASSIALYSNQPQHF. CDR3 bases: TGTGCCAGTAGTATTGCCCTTTATAGCAATCAGCCCCAGCATTTT.

The J gene is TRBJ1-3, the V gene TRBV6-5; D remains ambiguous. In germline, CDR1 is MNHEY, CDR2 SVGAGI. This CDR3 has 12 residues. V dropped 2 bases and J dropped 4 bases, with 3 bases sitting between them. CDR3 in amino acids: CASSYGGNTIYF. CDR3 in DNA: TGTGCCAGCAGTTACGGGGGAAACACCATATATTTT.

This clone was counted a few times. J is TRBJ1-5 and V is TRBV10-1; D is unresolved. The CDR3 has 13 amino acids. Germline V gene lookup returns CDR1 WNHNN and CDR2 SYGVQD (reference sequence). Trimming pared 3 bases from V and 7 bases from J, leaving 10 bases between. This CDR3 is CASSEEVNQPQHF. For the CDR3, the DNA is TGCGCCAGCAGTGAAGAGGTGAACCAGCCCCAGCATTTT.

The rearrangement links TRBV25-1 to TRBJ1-2; D not certain. CDR3 length: 13 residues. CDR1 is MGHDK, CDR2 SYGVNS, per germline. Between the trimmed V and J ends, which lost 6 bases and 7 bases, there was a span of 15 bases. The CDR3 DNA reads TGTGCCAGCAGAGATACGGGCGAAGCTGGCTACACCTTC. Translating it yields CASRDTGEAGYTF.

This rearrangement joins TRBV7-9 to TRBJ1-4; TRBD1 is a possible D gene (5 bases). V lost 1 base, J lost 7 bases, and 10 bases lay in between. This CDR3 region has 14 residues. Germline values: CDR1 SEHNR, CDR2 FQNEAQ (reference sequence). The CDR3 sequence is CASSLGAGSEKLFF. The CDR3 nucleotides are TGTGCCAGCAGCTTAGGGGCAGGGTCTGAAAAACTGTTTTTT.

The chain recombines TRBV7-9 with TRBJ2-1; D remains ambiguous. The germline V gene encodes CDR1 SEHNR and CDR2 FQNEAQ (reference sequence). CDR3 length: 17 residues. V shed 3 bases and J shed 6 bases, with 21 bases lying between them. The chain's CDR3 is CASSFRGPARLGNEQFF. In DNA form, the CDR3 reads TGTGCCAGCAGCTTTCGCGGACCGGCACGCCTTGGCAATGAGCAGTTCTTC.

The chain has TRBV30 and TRBJ1-4; D is ambiguous. With 3 bases removed from V and 7 bases from J, the gap between germline ends came to 9 bases. Germline-derived CDR1 and CDR2 are GTSNPN and SVGIG (reference sequence). The CDR3 is 12 amino acids. The CDR3 bases are TGTGCCTGGAGCGGGCTGGTTGAAAAACTGTTTTTT. Translation: CAWSGLVEKLFF. The full variable domain, with the rest looked up from reference TRBV30 and TRBJ1-4, is SQTIHQWPATLVQPVGSPLSLECTVEGTSNPNLYWYRQAAGRGLQLLFYSVGIGQISSEVPQNLSASRPQDRQFILSSKKLLLSDSGFYLCAWSGLVEKLFFGSGTQLSVL.

The CDR3 reads CASSQSLAGGREQFF. CDR3 DNA: TGCGCCAGCAGCCAATCACTAGCGGGAGGCCGTGAGCAGTTCTTC. The chain joins TRBV4-1 to TRBJ2-1; TRBD2 matches at 12 bases. The CDR3 is 15 amino acids. The junction had 5 bases not matched to a gene; V was cut back by 2 bases and J by 9 bases. CDR1 and CDR2 (germline): MGHRA, YSYEKL.

With respect to this clone: The sample carries other DNA sequences with the same CDR3. The CDR3 spells CASSVGGSYGYTF. For the CDR3, the DNA is TGTGCCAGCAGCGTCGGGGGGTCCTATGGCTACACCTTC. The V gene is TRBV9, the J gene TRBJ1-2; possibly TRBD1 for D (5 bases). The ends were cut back, 2 bases at V and 4 bases at J, with 9 bases in the middle. This CDR3 has 13 amino acids. Per the germline V gene, CDR1 is SGDLS and CDR2 is YYNGEE.

The chain combines TRBV7-2 with TRBJ2-7; no definite D call. CDR1 is SGHTA and CDR2 is FQGNSA in the germline V gene. The CDR3 loop spans 13 amino acids. Trimming left V 2 bases short and J 5 bases short, with 10 bases between. The CDR3 sequence: CASSLKIGHEQYF. The CDR3 nucleotides are TGTGCCAGCAGCTTAAAGATCGGCCACGAGCAGTACTTC.

Worth noting for this clone: This may arise from a read error, as a much more abundant clone is one base away. Different DNA sequences within this sample yield the same CDR3. The rearrangement links TRBV7-9 to TRBJ1-1; D not resolved. CDR3 length: 13 residues. Germline CDR1 SEHNR, CDR2 FQNEAQ (reference sequence). V gave up 2 bases and J gave up 0 bases, with 4 bases separating them. In DNA form, the CDR3 reads TGTGCCAGCAGCTTATCGGTGAACACTGAAGCTTTCTTT. It codes for CASSLSVNTEAFF.

This rearrangement joins TRBV29-1 to TRBJ1-4, with D tentatively TRBD1 (5 bases). Germline V lookup: CDR1 SQVTM, CDR2 ANQGSEA. Trimming took 7 bases from V and 1 from J, leaving 10 bases between them. The CDR3 runs to 13 residues. CDR3 DNA sequence: TGCAGCGCCAACCAGGGAACTAATGAAAAACTGTTTTTT. Protein product: CSANQGTNEKLFF.

This sequence joins TRBV7-9 and TRBJ2-2, with D maybe TRBD1 (5 bases). This CDR3 region has 15 residues. The V gene's germline CDR1 is SEHNR and CDR2 FQNEAQ (reference sequence). The V end was cut by 1 base, the J end by 3 bases, with 9 bases between. The CDR3 DNA is TGTGCCAGCAGCTTAGGGCAGGGCCACACCGGGGAGCTGTTTTTT. Its translation is CASSLGQGHTGELFF.